One sample yielded the 23 T cell receptor beta chains listed below, sequenced in a study of beta chain features in type 1 diabetes. Overall study findings and caveats: Among all four CD4+ subsets, Type 1 diabetes patients had TCRB CDR3s that were moderately but significantly shorter.

These receptors' antigens are unknown. All of the isolated RNA was reverse transcribed, so expressed TCRB transcripts were sequenced. Repertoires were generated with immunoSEQ multiplex PCR, while TCRdb's copy carries only in-frame clones and drops some. The sample includes a few hundred thousand clones, 9.6% of them seen just once. The sample comprised central memory CD4+ T cells from blood. These receptors originate from a man aged 25 to 45 with type 1 diabetes.

The chain links TRBV7-2 to TRBJ2-3; D tentatively fits TRBD1 or TRBD2 (5 bases each). The CDR3 has 14 amino acids. V lost 4 bases, J lost 2 bases, and 10 bases lay in between. Germline V gives CDR1 SGHTA, CDR2 FQGNSA. Written as DNA, the CDR3 is TGTGCCAGCAGCTCTCCGGGACCCACAGATACGCAGTATTTT. Protein product: CASSSPGPTDTQYF.

This clone has more than one count but fewer than ten. The gene calls are TRBV5-4 and TRBJ1-2; possible D gene TRBD1, 5 bases. This CDR3 contains 14 residues. The V end lost 4 bases, the J end lost 2 bases, and 12 bases lay between the germline ends. The germline CDR1 and CDR2 sequences are SGHNT and YYREEE (reference sequence). The CDR3 sequence is CASSQEEGNYGYTF. The DNA of the CDR3 is TGTGCCAGCAGCCAAGAAGAGGGGAACTATGGCTACACCTTC.

This clone was seen a handful of times. The J gene is TRBJ2-2, the V gene TRBV5-1; 11 nucleotides agree with TRBD2. Germline V CDR1 and CDR2: SGHRS, YFSETQ. V lost 4 bases, J lost 4 bases, and 12 bases stayed unmatched. This CDR3 contains 18 residues. CDR3 loop: CASSPGLAAPRVTGELFF. For the CDR3, the DNA is TGCGCCAGCAGCCCGGGACTAGCGGCTCCAAGGGTCACCGGGGAGCTGTTTTTT.

This clone has a handful of counts. This sequence joins TRBV28 and TRBJ2-7, with TRBD2 identical over 10 bases. CDR1 and CDR2 from the germline V gene are MDHEN and SYDVKM. Trimming cost V 6 bases and J 3 bases; bases outside gene matches: 8. The CDR3 consists of 15 residues. The CDR3 bases are TGTGCCAGCAGCCCTAGCGGGGGATCTCTCTACGAGCAGTACTTC. This gives the protein CASSPSGGSLYEQYF. Variable domain in full (rest from reference TRBV28 and TRBJ2-7): DVKVTQSSRYLVKRTGEKVFLECVQDMDHENMFWYRQDPGLGLRLIYFSYDVKMKEKGDIPEGYSVSREKKERFSLILESASTNQTSMYLCASSPSGGSLYEQYFGPGTRLTVT.

This clone was detected only a few times. The genes are TRBV7-2 and TRBJ2-5; unclear D gene. Germline V lookup: CDR1 SGHTA, CDR2 FQGNSA. V gave up 1 base and J gave up 2 bases, with 14 bases separating them. This CDR3 region has 16 residues. The CDR3 reads CASSLVPTAEQETQYF. In nucleotides, the CDR3 is TGTGCCAGCAGCTTAGTTCCGACGGCAGAACAAGAGACCCAGTACTTC.

The table lists this clone with a few counts. The rearrangement uses TRBV7-9 and TRBJ2-1, with TRBD1 matching over 9 bases. The CDR3 length is 16 residues. Germline V gene sequence: CDR1 SEHNR, CDR2 FQNEAQ (reference sequence). Losses at the gene ends were 3 bases for V and 8 bases for J; bases not matched to a gene: 11. The CDR3 DNA reads TGTGCCAGCAGCTTCTTACAGGGGGCCTACAGGGATGAGCAGTTCTTC. Translating it yields CASSFLQGAYRDEQFF.

V and J are TRBV19 and TRBJ1-3, with D unclear. The V gene's germline CDR1 is LNHDA and CDR2 SQIVND (reference sequence). V shed 7 bases and J shed 0 bases, with 10 bases lying between them. This CDR3 comprises 14 residues. The CDR3 nucleotides read TGTGCCAGTAAGGGAACCCACTCTGGAAACACCATATATTTT. Translating it yields CASKGTHSGNTIYF. Together with reference TRBV19 and TRBJ1-3, the CDR3 gives the full variable domain: DGGITQSPKYLFRKEGQNVTLSCEQNLNHDAMYWYRQDPGQGLRLIYYSQIVNDFQKGDIAEGYSVSREKKESFPLTVTSAQKNPTAFYLCASKGTHSGNTIYFGEGSWLTVV.

The chain combines TRBV18 with TRBJ1-3; TRBD1 matches at 8 bases. Germline V gene sequence: CDR1 KGHSH, CDR2 LQKENI. The length of the CDR3 is 16 residues. V lost 6 bases to trimming and J lost 1 base; unmatched junction nucleotides: 8. The CDR3 sequence is CASSPGTGSSGNTIYF. The CDR3 DNA sequence: TGTGCCAGCTCCCCGGGGACAGGTTCATCTGGAAACACCATATATTTT.

There are a few counts of this clone. The rearrangement joins TRBV7-2 to TRBJ2-7; 10 bases agree with TRBD2. This CDR3 spans 17 amino acids. V shed 2 bases, J shed 1 base, and the junction held 8 bases outside the gene matches. Germline values: CDR1 SGHTA, CDR2 FQGNSA. The CDR3 loop reads CASSLLAGGAHSYEQYF. CDR3 sequence (DNA): TGTGCCAGCAGCTTATTAGCGGGAGGCGCCCATTCCTACGAGCAGTACTTC.

V usage is TRBV7-9 and J usage is TRBJ2-2; D uncertain. The germline CDR1 and CDR2 sequences are SEHNR and FQNEAQ (reference sequence). The V gene lost 5 bases and the J gene lost 4 bases, with 14 bases spanning the gap. The CDR3 is made up of 15 amino acids. In nucleotides, the CDR3 is TGTGCCAGCAGCGGAATGGGTAGGGTCACCGGGGAGCTGTTTTTT. Protein: CASSGMGRVTGELFF.

V gene TRBV7-2 combines with J gene TRBJ1-2; D call uncertain. The CDR3 sequence is 12 residues long. V gave up 3 bases and J gave up 8 bases, with 10 bases separating them. Germline CDR1 and CDR2: SGHTA and FQGNSA. The CDR3 reads CASSFSRAGYTF. As DNA, the CDR3 is TGTGCCAGCAGCTTCAGTCGAGCAGGCTACACCTTC.

This clone was counted between two and nine times. This chain links TRBV7-9 with TRBJ2-7; D not certain. Trimming shortened V by 3 bases and J by 1 base, and 7 bases separated the two germline ends. The CDR3 contains 13 residues. Germline V CDR1 and CDR2: SEHNR, FQNEAQ (reference sequence). In DNA form, the CDR3 reads TGTGCCAGCAGCTTCTTCCAGTCCTACGAGCAGTACTTC. It specifies CASSFFQSYEQYF.

CDR3 region: CASSRGTASNIQYF. CDR3 nucleotides: TGTGCCAGCAGTAGAGGGACAGCTTCAAACATTCAGTACTTC. The chain joins TRBV28 to TRBJ2-4; 7 bases match TRBD1. The J segment lost 6 bases and the V segment lost 5 bases, leaving 7 bases of the junction unmatched. From germline, CDR1 is MDHEN and CDR2 SYDVKM. This CDR3 spans 14 amino acids.

This clone was detected many times. The chain recombines TRBV7-9 with TRBJ2-3; possible D gene TRBD2, 6 bases. Per germline, CDR1 SEHNR and CDR2 FQNEAQ (reference sequence). The CDR3 extends over 14 amino acids. V was shortened by 1 base and J by 6 bases, with 11 bases between the two germline ends. The CDR3: CASSLVVGGDTQYF. The CDR3 nucleotides read TGTGCCAGCAGCTTAGTAGTGGGAGGTGATACGCAGTATTTT. Full variable domain (rest looked up from reference TRBV7-9 and TRBJ2-3): DTGVSQNPRHKITKRGQNVTFRCDPISEHNRLYWYRQTLGQGPEFLTYFQNEAQLEKSRLLSDRFSAERPKGSFSTLEIQRTEQGDSAMYLCASSLVVGGDTQYFGPGTRLTVL.

The chain has TRBV5-4 and TRBJ2-6; a possible D gene is TRBD2 (5 bases). From germline, CDR1 is SGHNT and CDR2 YYREEE (reference sequence). The CDR3 runs 12 residues. The V end lost 2 bases, the J end lost 9 bases, and 6 bases lay between the germline ends. The CDR3 here is CASSFEGNVLTF. CDR3 in DNA: TGTGCCAGCAGCTTCGAGGGCAACGTCCTGACTTTC.

This clone was detected a few times. The V gene is TRBV6-5, the J gene TRBJ1-1; TRBD1 matches 10 bases. Germline V gene sequence: CDR1 MNHEY, CDR2 SVGAGI. The CDR3 length is 14 residues. The junction had 10 bases not matched to a gene; V was cut back by 10 bases and J by 5 bases. The CDR3 DNA sequence: TGTGCCATCAGCGGACAGGGGGTTAGAACTGAAGCTTTCTTT. Residues: CAISGQGVRTEAFF.

Note on this clone: As the CDR3 is not closed by the conserved phenylalanine or tryptophan, this likely results from a read error. V gene TRBV7-2 combines with J gene TRBJ2-3; tentatively, D is TRBD2 (7 bases). This CDR3 comprises 14 residues. Trimming removed 8 bases from V and 4 bases from J, with 16 bases in between. Germline V gene data show CDR1 as SGHTA and CDR2 as FQGNSA. DNA for the CDR3: TGTGCCAGCTGGGGGGGCAGGGTGGCAGATACGCAGTATTCT. Translated, it gives CASWGGRVADTQYS.

This clone was found many times. The V call is TRBV9, the J call TRBJ2-2; the D call may be TRBD1 or TRBD2 (5 bases each). The CDR3 runs 15 residues. The V end lost 1 base, the J end lost 6 bases, and 13 bases lay between the germline ends. Germline assignment: CDR1 SGDLS and CDR2 YYNGEE. The CDR3 region has the DNA TGTGCCAGCAGCGTAAGGGGAGATTGGGCCGGGGAGCTGTTTTTT. It translates to CASSVRGDWAGELFF.

This rearrangement joins TRBV4-3 to TRBJ2-4; a weak D match, TRBD2 (6 bases). Germline V lookup: CDR1 LGHNA, CDR2 YSLEER. The CDR3 contains 15 residues. V was clipped by 4 bases and J by 6 bases, with 16 bases between them. CDR3 region: CASSPYPRDLNIQYF. The DNA of the CDR3 is TGCGCCAGCAGCCCCTACCCCAGGGACTTAAACATTCAGTACTTC.

This clone was seen only a few times. The chain has TRBV10-3 and TRBJ2-3, with 12 bases fitting TRBD1. Unmatched junction bases numbered 3, after V lost 10 bases and J lost 4 bases. Germline values: CDR1 ENHRY, CDR2 SYGVKD. The CDR3 has 13 amino acids. The CDR3 region is CASRDRGPDTQYF. CDR3 bases: TGTGCCAGCCGGGACAGGGGGCCAGATACGCAGTATTTT.

The chain combines TRBV6-5 with TRBJ2-7; D may be TRBD2 (5 bases). The V gene's germline CDR1 is MNHEY and CDR2 SVGAGI. The CDR3 extends over 13 amino acids. Trimming removed 4 bases at V and 3 bases at J, with 10 bases between. The CDR3 nucleotides read TGTGCCAGCAGTTTCGACGGAGGCTACGAGCAGTACTTC. It yields the protein CASSFDGGYEQYF.

Note on this clone: Other DNA sequences in the sample encode the same CDR3. The chain joins TRBV6-5 to TRBJ1-5; D uncertain. The CDR3 totals 14 residues. CDR1 MNHEY and CDR2 SVGAGI come from the germline V gene. V was pared by 2 bases and J by 0 bases, with 5 bases between. The CDR3 reads CASSYGGSNQPQHF. CDR3 nucleotides: TGTGCCAGCAGTTACGGCGGTAGCAATCAGCCCCAGCATTTT.

V gene TRBV4-3 combines with J gene TRBJ2-6; 7 positions match TRBD1. Per germline, CDR1 LGHNA and CDR2 YSLEER. The V gene end was trimmed by 1 base and the J gene end by 4 bases; junction bases not matched to a gene: 10. The CDR3 extends over 18 amino acids. In DNA, the CDR3 is TGCGCCAGCAGCCAAGGAGGGGGCCAAGACGGCGGGGCCAACGTCCTGACTTTC. This gives the protein CASSQGGGQDGGANVLTF.